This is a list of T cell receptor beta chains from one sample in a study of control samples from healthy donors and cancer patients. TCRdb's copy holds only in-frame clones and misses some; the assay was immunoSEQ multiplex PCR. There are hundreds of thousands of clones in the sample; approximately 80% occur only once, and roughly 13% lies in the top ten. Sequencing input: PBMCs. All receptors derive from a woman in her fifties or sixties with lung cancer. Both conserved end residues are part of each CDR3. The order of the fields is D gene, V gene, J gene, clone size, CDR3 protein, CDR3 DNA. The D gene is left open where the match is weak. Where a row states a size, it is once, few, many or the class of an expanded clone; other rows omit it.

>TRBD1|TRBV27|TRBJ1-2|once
CASSSRDSYGYTF
TGTGCCAGCAGTTCGCGGGACAGCTATGGCTACACCTTC
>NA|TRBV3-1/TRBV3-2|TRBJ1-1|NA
CASSLKGATEAFF
TGTGCCAGCAGCCTTAAAGGGGCCACTGAAGCTTTCTTT
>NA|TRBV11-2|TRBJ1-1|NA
CASSSYQRAEAFF
TGTGCCAGCAGCTCCTACCAGCGGGCTGAAGCTTTCTTT
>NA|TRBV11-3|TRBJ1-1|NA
CASSLNRDTEAFF
TGTGCCAGCAGCTTAAACAGGGACACTGAAGCTTTCTTT
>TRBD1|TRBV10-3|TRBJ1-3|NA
CAIKDGTGGDGNTIYF
TGTGCCATCAAAGACGGGACAGGGGGTGATGGAAACACCATATATTTT
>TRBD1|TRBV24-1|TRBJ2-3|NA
CATSPPTGTGSADTQYF
TGTGCCACCAGTCCCCCCACCGGGACAGGGAGCGCAGATACGCAGTATTTT
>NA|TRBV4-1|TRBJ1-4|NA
CASSYPGTTNEKLFF
TGCGCCAGCAGCTACCCAGGGACAACTAATGAAAAACTGTTTTTT
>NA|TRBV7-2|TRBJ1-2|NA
CASSPRALANGYTF
TGTGCCAGCAGCCCGAGGGCACTTGCAAACGGCTACACCTTC
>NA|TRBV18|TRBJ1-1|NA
CASSQSADTEAFF
TGTGCCAGCTCCCAGAGCGCCGACACTGAAGCTTTCTTT
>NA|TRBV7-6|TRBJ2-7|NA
CASSQRDGFSEQYF
TGTGCCAGCAGCCAAAGGGACGGTTTTTCCGAGCAGTACTTC
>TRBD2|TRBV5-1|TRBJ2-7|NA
CASSLTSGAYEQYF
TGCGCCAGCAGCTTGACTAGCGGGGCCTACGAGCAGTACTTC
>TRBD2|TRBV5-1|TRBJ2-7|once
CASSLEASGMYEQYF
TGCGCCAGCAGCTTGGAGGCTAGCGGGATGTACGAGCAGTACTTC
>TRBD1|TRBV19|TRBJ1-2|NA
CASSIGPGQGYGYTF
TGTGCCAGTAGTATAGGCCCGGGACAGGGGTATGGCTACACCTTC
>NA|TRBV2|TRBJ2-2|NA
CASSESEYTGELFF
TGTGCCAGCAGTGAATCGGAGTACACCGGGGAGCTGTTTTTT
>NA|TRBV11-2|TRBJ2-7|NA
CASNQGDPRYEQYF
TGTGCCAGCAACCAAGGGGACCCCCGCTACGAGCAGTACTTC
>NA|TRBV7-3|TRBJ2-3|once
CASSPDTDTQYF
TGTGCCAGCAGTCCTGATACAGATACGCAGTATTTT
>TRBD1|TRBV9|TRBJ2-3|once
CASSLLPLGTGITDTQYF
TGTGCCAGCAGCCTTTTGCCATTGGGGACAGGGATCACAGATACGCAGTATTTT
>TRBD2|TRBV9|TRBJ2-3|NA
CASSVDPNSGTITDTQYF
TGTGCCAGCAGCGTAGACCCCAATAGCGGGACCATAACAGATACGCAGTATTTT
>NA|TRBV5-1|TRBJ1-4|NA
CASRMGTDEKLFF
TGCGCCAGCAGGATGGGGACGGATGAAAAACTGTTTTTT
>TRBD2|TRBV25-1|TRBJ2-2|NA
CASSQAGPNTGELFF
TGTGCCAGCAGTCAAGCGGGGCCCAACACCGGGGAGCTGTTTTTT
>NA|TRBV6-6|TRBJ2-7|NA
CASSRTAFYEQYF
TGTGCCAGCAGCAGGACAGCATTCTACGAGCAGTACTTC
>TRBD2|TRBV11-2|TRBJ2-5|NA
CASSRTSGVQETQYF
TGTGCCAGCAGCCGGACTAGCGGGGTACAAGAGACCCAGTACTTC
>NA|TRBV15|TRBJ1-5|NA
CATSRDIIASGNQPQHF
TGTGCCACCAGCAGAGACATAATCGCCAGCGGCAATCAGCCCCAGCATTTT
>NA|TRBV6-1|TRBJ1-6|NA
CASSEATDNSPLHF
TGTGCCAGCAGTGAAGCTACTGATAATTCACCCCTCCACTTT
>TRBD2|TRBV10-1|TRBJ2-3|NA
CATGREDTDTQYF
TGCGCCACCGGGCGGGAGGACACAGATACGCAGTATTTT
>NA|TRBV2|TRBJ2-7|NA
CASSVQGQSEQYF
TGTGCCAGCAGTGTGCAGGGTCAAAGCGAGCAGTACTTC
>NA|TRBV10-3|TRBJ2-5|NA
CAISAVGGVQETQYF
TGTGCCATCAGTGCGGTTGGAGGGGTACAAGAGACCCAGTACTTC
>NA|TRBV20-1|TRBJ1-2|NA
CSARDYRGYTF
TGCAGTGCTAGAGATTACAGGGGCTACACCTTC
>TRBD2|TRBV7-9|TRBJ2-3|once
CASSQISSGRTDTQYF
TGTGCCAGCAGCCAGATCTCTAGCGGTCGCACAGATACGCAGTATTTT
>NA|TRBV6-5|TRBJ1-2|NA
CASSQGSGYTF
TGTGCCAGCAGCCAGGGAAGTGGCTACACCTTC
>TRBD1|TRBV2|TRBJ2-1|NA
CASSEGQGSYNEQFF
TGTGCCAGCAGCGAAGGACAGGGCTCCTACAATGAGCAGTTCTTC
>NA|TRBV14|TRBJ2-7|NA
CASSQDPGTDFSYEQYF
TGTGCCAGCAGCCAAGATCCCGGGACGGACTTCTCCTACGAGCAGTACTTC
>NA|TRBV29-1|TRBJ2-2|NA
CSVDGRMGTGELFF
TGCAGCGTTGATGGGAGGATGGGCACCGGGGAGCTGTTTTTT
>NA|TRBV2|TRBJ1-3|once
CASSDRGNTIYF
TGTGCCAGCAGTGACAGAGGAAACACCATATATTTT
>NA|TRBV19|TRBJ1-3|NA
CASSIDLRSSGNTIYF
TGTGCCAGTAGTATAGATCTCCGCAGCTCTGGAAACACCATATATTTT
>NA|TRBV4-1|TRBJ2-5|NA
CASRHAEGPGTQYF
TGCGCCAGCAGACATGCGGAGGGGCCGGGGACCCAGTACTTC
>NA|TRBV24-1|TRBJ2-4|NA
CATAGSGPKNIQYF
TGTGCCACTGCGGGGAGCGGGCCCAAAAACATTCAGTACTTC
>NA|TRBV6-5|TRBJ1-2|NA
CASSYSGDGYTF
TGTGCCAGCAGTTACTCGGGGGATGGCTACACCTTC
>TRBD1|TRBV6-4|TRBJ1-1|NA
CASRRTGMNTEAFF
TGTGCCAGCAGAAGGACAGGGATGAACACTGAAGCTTTCTTT
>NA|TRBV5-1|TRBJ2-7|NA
CASSSKLSYEQYF
TGCGCCAGCAGCTCAAAATTAAGCTACGAGCAGTACTTC
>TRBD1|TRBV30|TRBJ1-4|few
CAWMDRGREKLFF
TGTGCCTGGATGGACAGGGGAAGGGAAAAACTGTTTTTT
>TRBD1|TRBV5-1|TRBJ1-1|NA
CASSKQGADTEAFF
TGCGCCAGCAGCAAACAGGGGGCAGACACTGAAGCTTTCTTT